The T cell receptor (beta chain) under discussion was sequenced for a study of neurological immune-mediated disorders. Broader study findings: Patients with HTLV-1-associated myelopathy had the highest level of TCR clonal expansion, whereas patients with multiple sclerosis had the lowest level, falling beneath the level found in healthy controls.

This clonotype was observed many times. Its specificity is unknown. TCRdb passed the 5' RACE reads through MiXCR, listing each CDR3 protein once. This table has some 41,000 distinct CDR3 sequences, 14% appearing once. V lost 4 bases to trimming and J lost 4 bases; unmatched junction nucleotides: 9. The length of the CDR3 is 15 residues. CDR1 and CDR2 (germline): SGHTA, FQGTGA. The rearrangement links TRBV7-3 to TRBJ1-1; 7 bases agree with TRBD1. The sample consisted of CD4+ T cells from blood. This clonotype was sampled from a woman aged 55-70 years with HTLV-1-associated myelopathy (HAM/TSP). The chain's CDR3 is CASSYTGEGSTEAFF. DNA for the CDR3: TGTGCCAGCAGCTACACAGGGGAGGGGAGCACTGAAGCTTTCTTT.